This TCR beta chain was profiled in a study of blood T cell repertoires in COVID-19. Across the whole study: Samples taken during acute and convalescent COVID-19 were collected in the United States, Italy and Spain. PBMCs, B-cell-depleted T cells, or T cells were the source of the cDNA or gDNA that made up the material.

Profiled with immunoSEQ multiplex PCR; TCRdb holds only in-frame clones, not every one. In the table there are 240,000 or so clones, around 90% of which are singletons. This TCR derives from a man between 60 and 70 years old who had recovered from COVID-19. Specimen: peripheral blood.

The CDR3: CASSIAGTAYGYTF. The CDR3 DNA is TGTGCCAGTAGCATTGCCGGGACAGCCTATGGCTACACCTTC. This chain joins TRBV19 and TRBJ1-2; the match to TRBD1 covers 7 bases. The CDR3 consists of 14 residues. J gave up 4 bases and V 6 bases, and 8 bases lay outside the gene matches. In germline, CDR1 is LNHDA, CDR2 SQIVND (reference sequence).